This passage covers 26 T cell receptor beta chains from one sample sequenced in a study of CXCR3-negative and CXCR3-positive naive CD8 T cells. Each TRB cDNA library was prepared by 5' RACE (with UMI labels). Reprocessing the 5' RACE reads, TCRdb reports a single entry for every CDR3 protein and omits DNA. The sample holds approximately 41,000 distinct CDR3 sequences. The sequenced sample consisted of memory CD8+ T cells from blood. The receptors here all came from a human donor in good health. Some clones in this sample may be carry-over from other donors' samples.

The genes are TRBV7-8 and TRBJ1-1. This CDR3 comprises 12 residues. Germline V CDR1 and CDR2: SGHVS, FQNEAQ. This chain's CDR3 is CASSPDGSEAFF.

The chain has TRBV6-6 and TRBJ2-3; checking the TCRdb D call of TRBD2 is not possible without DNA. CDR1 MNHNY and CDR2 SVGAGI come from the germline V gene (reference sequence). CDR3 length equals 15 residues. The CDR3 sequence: CASSYYPSLAGDLHF.

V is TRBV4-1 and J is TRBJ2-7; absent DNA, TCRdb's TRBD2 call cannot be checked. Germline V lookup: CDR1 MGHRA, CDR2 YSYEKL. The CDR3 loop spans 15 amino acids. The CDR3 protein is CASSQDRDSLGEQYF.

CDR3 in amino acids: CASSIGTGANVLTF. V usage is TRBV9 and J usage is TRBJ2-6; as DNA is missing, the TRBD1 call by TCRdb cannot be tested. The CDR3 is 14 amino acids. Per the germline V gene, CDR1 is SGDLS and CDR2 is YYNGEE.

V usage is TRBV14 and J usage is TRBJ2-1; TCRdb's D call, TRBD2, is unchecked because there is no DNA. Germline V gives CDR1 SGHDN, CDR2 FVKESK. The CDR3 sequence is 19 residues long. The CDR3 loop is CASSQEGTPGLAGVHEQFF.

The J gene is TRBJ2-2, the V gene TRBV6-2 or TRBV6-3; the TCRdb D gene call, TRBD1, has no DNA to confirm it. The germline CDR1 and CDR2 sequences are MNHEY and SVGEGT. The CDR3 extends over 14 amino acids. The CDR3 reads CASGDGANTGELFF.

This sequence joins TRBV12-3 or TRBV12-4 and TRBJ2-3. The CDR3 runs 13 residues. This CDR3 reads CASSLGSTDTQYF.

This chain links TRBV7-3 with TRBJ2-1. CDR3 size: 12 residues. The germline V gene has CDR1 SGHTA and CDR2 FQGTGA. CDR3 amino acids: CASSSGPNEQFF.

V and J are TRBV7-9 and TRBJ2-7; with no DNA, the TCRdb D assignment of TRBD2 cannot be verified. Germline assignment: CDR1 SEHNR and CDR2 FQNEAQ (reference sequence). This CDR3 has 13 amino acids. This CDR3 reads CASSPSGSYEQYF.

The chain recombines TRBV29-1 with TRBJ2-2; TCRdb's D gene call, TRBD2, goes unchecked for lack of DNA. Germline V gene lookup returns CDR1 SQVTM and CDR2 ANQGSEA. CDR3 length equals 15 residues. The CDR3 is CSVAMTSGGTGELFF.

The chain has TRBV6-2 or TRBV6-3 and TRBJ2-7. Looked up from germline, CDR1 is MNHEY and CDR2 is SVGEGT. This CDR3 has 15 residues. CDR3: CASSKGLGSSYEQYF.

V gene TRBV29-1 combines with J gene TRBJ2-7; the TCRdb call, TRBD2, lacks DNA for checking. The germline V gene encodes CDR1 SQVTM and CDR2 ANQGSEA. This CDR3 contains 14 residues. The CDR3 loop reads CSVEFTSGDYEQYF.

The CDR3: CASSQRAASYGYTF. The rearrangement links TRBV7-6 to TRBJ1-2; TCRdb names TRBD1, which stays unverified in the absence of DNA. Germline V lookup: CDR1 SGHVS, CDR2 FNYEAQ. CDR3 length: 14 residues. The whole variable domain, remainder taken from reference TRBV7-6 and TRBJ1-2, is GAGVSQSPRYKVTKRGQDVALRCDPISGHVSLYWYRQALGQGPEFLTYFNYEAQQDKSGLPNDRFSAERPEGSISTLTIQRTEQRDSAMYRCASSQRAASYGYTFGSGTRLTVV.

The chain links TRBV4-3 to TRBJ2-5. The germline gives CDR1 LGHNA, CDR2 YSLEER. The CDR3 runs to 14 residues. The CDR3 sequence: CASSQEAGQETQYF.

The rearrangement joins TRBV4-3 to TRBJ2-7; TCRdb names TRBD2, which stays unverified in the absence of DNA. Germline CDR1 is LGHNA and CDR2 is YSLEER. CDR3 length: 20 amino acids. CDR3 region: CASSLHSERGGPSAYYEQYF.

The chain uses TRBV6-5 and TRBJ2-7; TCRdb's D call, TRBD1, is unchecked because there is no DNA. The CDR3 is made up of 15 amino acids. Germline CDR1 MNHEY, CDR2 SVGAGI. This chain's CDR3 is CASSQSGTGLYEQYF.

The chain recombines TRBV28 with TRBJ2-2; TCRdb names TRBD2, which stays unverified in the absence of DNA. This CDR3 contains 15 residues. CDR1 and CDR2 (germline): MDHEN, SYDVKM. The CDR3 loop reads CASSTTSGGTGELFF.

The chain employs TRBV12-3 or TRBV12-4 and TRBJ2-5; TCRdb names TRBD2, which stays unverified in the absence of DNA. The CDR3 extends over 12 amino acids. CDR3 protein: CASRAGEETQYF.

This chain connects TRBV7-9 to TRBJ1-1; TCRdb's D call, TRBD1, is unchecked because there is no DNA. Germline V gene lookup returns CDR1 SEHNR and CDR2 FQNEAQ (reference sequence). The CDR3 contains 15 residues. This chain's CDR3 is CASSPLVGAPTEAFF.

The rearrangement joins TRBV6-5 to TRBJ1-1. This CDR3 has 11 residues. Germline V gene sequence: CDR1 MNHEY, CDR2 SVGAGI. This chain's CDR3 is CASSQGPEAFF.

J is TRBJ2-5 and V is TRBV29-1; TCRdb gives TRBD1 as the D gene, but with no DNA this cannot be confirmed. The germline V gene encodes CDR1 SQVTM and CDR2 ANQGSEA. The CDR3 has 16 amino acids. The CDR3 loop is CSVEGGRTQKQETQYF.

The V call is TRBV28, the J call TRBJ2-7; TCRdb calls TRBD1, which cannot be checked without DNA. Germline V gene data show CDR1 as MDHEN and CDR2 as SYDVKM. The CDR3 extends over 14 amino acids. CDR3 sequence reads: CASSPAGAPYEQYF. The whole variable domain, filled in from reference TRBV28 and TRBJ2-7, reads DVKVTQSSRYLVKRTGEKVFLECVQDMDHENMFWYRQDPGLGLRLIYFSYDVKMKEKGDIPEGYSVSREKKERFSLILESASTNQTSMYLCASSPAGAPYEQYFGPGTRLTVT.

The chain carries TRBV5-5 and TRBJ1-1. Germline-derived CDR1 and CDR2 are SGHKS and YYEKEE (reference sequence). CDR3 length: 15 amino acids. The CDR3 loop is CASSPRVGLDTEAFF.

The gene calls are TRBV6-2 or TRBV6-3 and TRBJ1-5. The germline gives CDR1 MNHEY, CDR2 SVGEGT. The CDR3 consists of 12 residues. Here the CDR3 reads CASSRLSQPQHF.

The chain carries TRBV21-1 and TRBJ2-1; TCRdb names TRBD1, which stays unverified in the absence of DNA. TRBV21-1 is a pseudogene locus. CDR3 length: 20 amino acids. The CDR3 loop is CASSKEVRSPTHNPHNEQFF.

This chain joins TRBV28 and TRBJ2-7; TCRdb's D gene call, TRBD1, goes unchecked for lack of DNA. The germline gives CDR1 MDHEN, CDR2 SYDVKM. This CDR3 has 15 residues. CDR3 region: CASSRRAGTKYEQYF.